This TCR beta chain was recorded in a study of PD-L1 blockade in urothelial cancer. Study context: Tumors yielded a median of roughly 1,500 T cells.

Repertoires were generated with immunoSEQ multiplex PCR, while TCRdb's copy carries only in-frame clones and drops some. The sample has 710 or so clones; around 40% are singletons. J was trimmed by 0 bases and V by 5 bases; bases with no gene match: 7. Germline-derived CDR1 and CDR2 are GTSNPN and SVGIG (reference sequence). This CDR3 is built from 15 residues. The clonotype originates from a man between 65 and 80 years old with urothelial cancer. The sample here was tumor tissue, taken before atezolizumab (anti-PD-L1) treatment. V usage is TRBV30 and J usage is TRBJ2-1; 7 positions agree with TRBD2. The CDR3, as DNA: TGTGCCTGGGAGCGGGACCCTAGCTCCTACAATGAGCAGTTCTTC. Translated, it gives CAWERDPSSYNEQFF.